This is a list of T cell receptor beta chains from one sample in a study of TIL therapy for anti-PD-1-resistant metastatic lung cancer. Profiling relied on immunoSEQ multiplex PCR, and the TCRdb table lists in-frame clones only, not all of them. The data contain fewer than 60,000 clones, 80% to 90% of them singletons. The input for sequencing was blood, taken at baseline. The origin of the receptors is a person between 25 and 80 years old with non-small cell lung cancer. CDR3s include the opening cysteine and the closing phenylalanine or tryptophan. A D gene is named only where the DNA matches it firmly. The listing skips clone size in some rows; elsewhere it reads once, few, many or a size class.

abundance: .; d_gene: TRBD2; j_gene: TRBJ2-5; v_gene: TRBV7-9; CDR3nt: TGTGCCAGCAGCCAGACTAGCGAGACCCAGTACTTC; CDR3aa: CASSQTSETQYF
abundance: .; d_gene: .; j_gene: TRBJ1-6; v_gene: TRBV7-2; CDR3nt: TGTGCCAGCAGCTTGGTTTCGACGATTTCACCCCTCCACTTT; CDR3aa: CASSLVSTISPLHF
abundance: .; d_gene: .; j_gene: TRBJ1-1; v_gene: TRBV18; CDR3nt: TGTGCCAGCTCACCGCGGGACACTGAAGCTTTCTTT; CDR3aa: CASSPRDTEAFF
abundance: .; d_gene: .; j_gene: TRBJ1-2; v_gene: TRBV19; CDR3nt: TGTGCCAGTAGTCCGGCCGGGGGGTATGGCTACACCTTC; CDR3aa: CASSPAGGYGYTF
abundance: .; d_gene: .; j_gene: TRBJ2-1; v_gene: TRBV5-4; CDR3nt: TGTGCCAGCAGCTTGGCCGGGGTAAGATGGGGTGGTGAGCAGTTCTTC; CDR3aa: CASSLAGVRWGGEQFF
abundance: once; d_gene: .; j_gene: TRBJ2-2; v_gene: TRBV9; CDR3nt: TGTGCCAGCAGCTTAGAGGGGCGCGGGGAGCTGTTTTTT; CDR3aa: CASSLEGRGELFF
abundance: .; d_gene: .; j_gene: TRBJ2-7; v_gene: TRBV28; CDR3nt: TGTGCCAGCAGTCTCTCGGGTTCTTCCTACGAGCAGTACTTC; CDR3aa: CASSLSGSSYEQYF
abundance: .; d_gene: .; j_gene: TRBJ2-3; v_gene: TRBV18; CDR3nt: TGTGCCAGCTCACCACCGAGGGTCCCGACTAGCACAGATACGCAGTATTTT; CDR3aa: CASSPPRVPTSTDTQYF
abundance: once; d_gene: .; j_gene: TRBJ1-2; v_gene: TRBV10-3; CDR3nt: TGTGCCATCAGTGAGGCAAGGGACATCAATTACCAGGGCTACACCTTC; CDR3aa: CAISEARDINYQGYTF
abundance: once; d_gene: .; j_gene: TRBJ2-6; v_gene: TRBV28; CDR3nt: TGTGCCAGCAGACCCCAGGGGCCTGGGGCCAACGTCCTGACTTTC; CDR3aa: CASRPQGPGANVLTF
abundance: few; d_gene: TRBD1; j_gene: TRBJ2-3; v_gene: TRBV19; CDR3nt: TGTGCCAGTAGTCCCCTCCAGGGGGTAAGCACAGATACGCAGTATTTT; CDR3aa: CASSPLQGVSTDTQYF
abundance: .; d_gene: .; j_gene: TRBJ2-7; v_gene: TRBV28; CDR3nt: TGTGCCAGCAGTCATCAAACAGGGACCTACGAGCAGTACTTC; CDR3aa: CASSHQTGTYEQYF
abundance: .; d_gene: TRBD2; j_gene: TRBJ2-7; v_gene: TRBV4-2; CDR3nt: TGTGCCAGCAGCCCGGCTGGGGCTAGCGGCAACGAGCAGTACTTC; CDR3aa: CASSPAGASGNEQYF
abundance: .; d_gene: TRBD1; j_gene: TRBJ2-7; v_gene: TRBV27; CDR3nt: TGTGCCAGCAGTTTATACACAGGGGACTACGAGCAGTACTTC; CDR3aa: CASSLYTGDYEQYF
abundance: .; d_gene: .; j_gene: TRBJ2-7; v_gene: TRBV10-3; CDR3nt: TGTGCCATCAGTGATCTCACGGACAGCTCCTACGAGCAGTACTTC; CDR3aa: CAISDLTDSSYEQYF
abundance: once; d_gene: .; j_gene: TRBJ2-4; v_gene: TRBV7-9; CDR3nt: TGTGCCAGCAGCCCTCGACAGGGGGCGGGGGGGTTTCAGTACTTC; CDR3aa: CASSPRQGAGGFQYF
abundance: .; d_gene: .; j_gene: TRBJ2-5; v_gene: TRBV9; CDR3nt: TGTGCCAGCAGCGGAGGAGAGACCCAGTACTTC; CDR3aa: CASSGGETQYF
abundance: .; d_gene: TRBD1; j_gene: TRBJ2-2; v_gene: TRBV27; CDR3nt: TGTGCCAGCATTGGGACAGGGGGCATACACACCGGGGAGCTGTTTTTT; CDR3aa: CASIGTGGIHTGELFF
abundance: .; d_gene: .; j_gene: TRBJ2-7; v_gene: TRBV9; CDR3nt: TGTGCCAGCAGCGTAGACGGCAGTTACTACGAGCAGTACTTC; CDR3aa: CASSVDGSYYEQYF
abundance: few; d_gene: TRBD1; j_gene: TRBJ2-2; v_gene: TRBV24-1; CDR3nt: TGTGCCACCAGTGATTCCAGGACAGGGCGGACCGGGGAGCTGTTTTTT; CDR3aa: CATSDSRTGRTGELFF
abundance: .; d_gene: .; j_gene: TRBJ2-3; v_gene: TRBV29-1; CDR3nt: TGCAGCGTTGGGTCAGGGACCCATCTTAGCACAGATACGCAGTATTTT; CDR3aa: CSVGSGTHLSTDTQYF
abundance: .; d_gene: .; j_gene: TRBJ1-5; v_gene: TRBV6-2/TRBV6-3; CDR3nt: TGTGCCAGCAGTTACGGGGGGTACCAGCCCCAGCATTTT; CDR3aa: CASSYGGYQPQHF
abundance: .; d_gene: .; j_gene: TRBJ2-5; v_gene: TRBV24-1; CDR3nt: TGTGCCACCAGTGATTTTCGGGCAGGGTTAGAGACCCAGTACTTC; CDR3aa: CATSDFRAGLETQYF
abundance: .; d_gene: .; j_gene: TRBJ2-7; v_gene: TRBV28; CDR3nt: TGTGCCAGCAGTTTCAACAGCTACGAGCAGTACTTC; CDR3aa: CASSFNSYEQYF
abundance: .; d_gene: .; j_gene: TRBJ1-1; v_gene: TRBV4-2; CDR3nt: TGTGCCAGCAGCCAAAATACCCGCACAGGGAACACTGAAGCTTTCTTT; CDR3aa: CASSQNTRTGNTEAFF
abundance: .; d_gene: .; j_gene: TRBJ2-3; v_gene: TRBV4-3; CDR3nt: TGCGCCAGTACGGTGGGGACCTACGCCGTCGATACGCAGTATTTT; CDR3aa: CASTVGTYAVDTQYF
abundance: .; d_gene: .; j_gene: TRBJ1-2; v_gene: TRBV7-8; CDR3nt: TGTGCCAGCAGCTTAGGAGGGGTGATGGGGTTCTATGGCTACACCTTC; CDR3aa: CASSLGGVMGFYGYTF
abundance: .; d_gene: TRBD2; j_gene: TRBJ2-7; v_gene: TRBV7-9; CDR3nt: TGTGCCAGCAGCCTAGAGACTAGCGGGAGACACGAGCAGTACTTC; CDR3aa: CASSLETSGRHEQYF
abundance: .; d_gene: TRBD2; j_gene: TRBJ2-2; v_gene: TRBV6-4; CDR3nt: TGTGCCAGCACCCGCCAAGCGGGGGGTTCCGCCGGGGAGCTGTTTTTT; CDR3aa: CASTRQAGGSAGELFF
abundance: .; d_gene: TRBD1; j_gene: TRBJ2-7; v_gene: TRBV5-1; CDR3nt: TGCGCCAGCAATACCTGGACAGGACGAAGCTCCTACGAGCAGTACTTC; CDR3aa: CASNTWTGRSSYEQYF
abundance: .; d_gene: .; j_gene: TRBJ1-1; v_gene: TRBV18; CDR3nt: TGTGCCAGCACACCTCTAGGGGACACTGAAGCTTTCTTT; CDR3aa: CASTPLGDTEAFF